The rows below give T cell receptor beta chains drawn from one sample of a study of blood T cell repertoires in COVID-19. Clones were read by immunoSEQ multiplex PCR, and TCRdb kept only the in-frame ones, dropping some. The repertoire holds fewer than 200,000 clones, with approximately 84% as singletons. What was sequenced was peripheral blood. The source is a man aged 40-55 years who had recovered from COVID-19. Both conserved end residues are part of each CDR3. A D gene is named only where the DNA matches it firmly. Size values are once, few and many counts, or a class for expanded clones, and some rows have none.

j_gene: TRBJ2-2
abundance: once
d_gene: NA
v_gene: TRBV6-4
CDR3aa: CATSHMPRGSGGELFF
CDR3nt: TGTGCCACCTCGCACATGCCAAGGGGGAGCGGCGGGGAGCTGTTTTTT

j_gene: TRBJ2-1
abundance: NA
d_gene: NA
v_gene: TRBV19
CDR3aa: CASSKRQRNEQFF
CDR3nt: TGTGCCAGTAGTAAACGACAGCGCAATGAGCAGTTCTTC

j_gene: TRBJ1-1
abundance: NA
d_gene: TRBD1
v_gene: TRBV10-3
CDR3aa: CAISAGQENTEAFF
CDR3nt: TGTGCCATCAGTGCCGGACAGGAGAACACTGAAGCTTTCTTT

j_gene: TRBJ1-1
abundance: NA
d_gene: NA
v_gene: TRBV4-1
CDR3aa: CASSQDYAGQGNSEAFF
CDR3nt: TGCGCCAGCAGCCAAGATTACGCGGGGCAGGGCAACTCTGAAGCTTTCTTT

j_gene: TRBJ1-5
abundance: NA
d_gene: NA
v_gene: TRBV19
CDR3aa: CASSPSSSPTGQPQHF
CDR3nt: TGTGCCAGTAGTCCATCGTCCTCCCCAACTGGTCAGCCCCAGCATTTT

j_gene: TRBJ2-2
abundance: NA
d_gene: TRBD2
v_gene: TRBV7-6
CDR3aa: CASSLPGGSPGELFF
CDR3nt: TGTGCCAGCAGCTTACCGGGGGGATCACCCGGGGAGCTGTTTTTT

j_gene: TRBJ1-4
abundance: NA
d_gene: NA
v_gene: TRBV2
CDR3aa: CASSTSYGEKLFF
CDR3nt: TGTGCCAGCAGTACCTCCTACGGGGAAAAACTGTTTTTT

j_gene: TRBJ2-7
abundance: NA
d_gene: TRBD2
v_gene: TRBV7-2
CDR3aa: CASSPTRAGGNEQYF
CDR3nt: TGTGCCAGCAGCCCCACAAGGGCGGGAGGAAACGAGCAGTACTTC

j_gene: TRBJ2-5
abundance: NA
d_gene: NA
v_gene: TRBV5-1
CDR3aa: CASSLGGLETQYF
CDR3nt: TGCGCCAGCAGCTTGGGGGGGCTCGAGACCCAGTACTTC

j_gene: TRBJ2-6
abundance: NA
d_gene: NA
v_gene: TRBV4-3
CDR3aa: CASSQGRDSGANVLTF
CDR3nt: TGCGCCAGCAGCCAAGGCCGGGACTCTGGGGCCAACGTCCTGACTTTC

j_gene: TRBJ2-7
abundance: NA
d_gene: NA
v_gene: TRBV6-1
CDR3aa: CASSERGKRYEQYF
CDR3nt: TGTGCCAGCAGTGAAAGAGGCAAGCGTTACGAGCAGTACTTC

j_gene: TRBJ1-2
abundance: NA
d_gene: TRBD1
v_gene: TRBV7-9
CDR3aa: CASSLRQGAQNYGYTF
CDR3nt: TGTGCCAGCAGCTTGCGACAGGGGGCGCAAAACTATGGCTACACCTTC

j_gene: TRBJ2-7
abundance: NA
d_gene: TRBD1
v_gene: TRBV5-5
CDR3aa: CASSRQGTTYEQYF
CDR3nt: TGTGCCAGCAGCCGACAGGGGACCACCTACGAGCAGTACTTC

j_gene: TRBJ2-5
abundance: once
d_gene: TRBD1
v_gene: TRBV14
CDR3aa: CASRETGAVQETQYF
CDR3nt: TGTGCCAGCAGAGAGACAGGGGCCGTCCAAGAGACCCAGTACTTC

j_gene: TRBJ2-5
abundance: NA
d_gene: NA
v_gene: TRBV10-3
CDR3aa: CAISESEGAQYF
CDR3nt: TGTGCCATCAGTGAGTCGGAAGGGGCCCAGTACTTC

j_gene: TRBJ2-3
abundance: NA
d_gene: TRBD1
v_gene: TRBV20-1
CDR3aa: CSASTGQGHTDTQYF
CDR3nt: TGCAGTGCTAGTACGGGACAGGGACACACAGATACGCAGTATTTT

j_gene: TRBJ1-3
abundance: many
d_gene: NA
v_gene: TRBV13
CDR3aa: CASTISGGSGNTIYF
CDR3nt: TGTGCCAGCACCATAAGCGGGGGTTCGGGAAACACCATATATTTT